This T cell receptor (beta chain) was captured in a study of blood T cell repertoires in COVID-19. Study in general: Samples representing acute and convalescent COVID-19 were sourced from the United States, Italy and Spain.

Only in-frame clones appear in the TCRdb table, and some are missing; sequencing was by immunoSEQ multiplex PCR. This table holds about 80,000 clones, more than 70% found once. The germline V gene encodes CDR1 MNHEY and CDR2 SMNVEV (reference sequence). The ends lost 5 bases at V and 9 bases at J; junction bases unmatched: 14. CDR3 length: 16 residues. V usage is TRBV27 and J usage is TRBJ1-2, with 11 nucleotides matching TRBD1. Source material: peripheral blood. The clonotype comes from a woman older than 75 with acute or convalescent COVID-19. The CDR3 DNA follows: TGTGCCAGCAGTCAAGCCAGGACAGGGGGCGAATTCCGCTACACCTTC. Translating it yields CASSQARTGGEFRYTF.